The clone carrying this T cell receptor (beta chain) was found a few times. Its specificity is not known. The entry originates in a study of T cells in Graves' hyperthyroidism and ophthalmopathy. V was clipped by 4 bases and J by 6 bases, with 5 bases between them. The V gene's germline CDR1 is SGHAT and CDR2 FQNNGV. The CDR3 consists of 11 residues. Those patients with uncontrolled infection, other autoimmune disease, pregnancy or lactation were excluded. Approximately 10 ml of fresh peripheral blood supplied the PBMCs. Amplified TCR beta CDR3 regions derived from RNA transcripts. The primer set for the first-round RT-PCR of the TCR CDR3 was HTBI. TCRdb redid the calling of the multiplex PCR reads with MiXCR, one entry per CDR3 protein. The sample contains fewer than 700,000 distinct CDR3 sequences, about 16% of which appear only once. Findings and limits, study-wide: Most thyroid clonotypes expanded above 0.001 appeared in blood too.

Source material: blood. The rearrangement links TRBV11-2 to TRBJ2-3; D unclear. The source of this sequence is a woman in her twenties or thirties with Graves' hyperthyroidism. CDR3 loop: CASSSWDTQYF. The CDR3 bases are TGTGCCAGCAGCTCATGGGATACGCAGTATTTT.